The 26 T cell receptor beta chains reported below all come from one sample, sequenced in a study of cytomegalovirus exposure and HLA in healthy donors. PCR involved 60 Vbeta and 13 Jbeta primers. Here immunoSEQ multiplex PCR was the method, and the copy in TCRdb shows in-frame clones only, minus some. The sample has some 140,000 clones; about four fifths are singletons. The source material was PBMCs. The origin of the receptors is a man aged 25 to 40 in good health.

The chain joins TRBV18 to TRBJ1-4, with TRBD1 matching over 12 bases. CDR1 KGHSH and CDR2 LQKENI come from the germline V gene. The CDR3 has 15 residues. The ends lost 8 bases at V and 7 bases at J; junction bases unmatched: 8. The CDR3 DNA follows: TGTGCCAGCCGGGACAGGGGGCATAGAATTGAAAAACTGTTTTTT. As protein: CASRDRGHRIEKLFF. Using reference TRBV18 and TRBJ1-4 for the parts outside the CDR3, the full variable domain is NAGVMQNPRHLVRRRGQEARLRCSPMKGHSHVYWYRQLPEEGLKFMVYLQKENIIDESGMPKERFSAEFPKEGPSILRIQQVVRGDSAAYFCASRDRGHRIEKLFFGSGTQLSVL.

This clone came up a few times. The chain carries TRBV18 and TRBJ2-7, with 7 bases that match TRBD1. This CDR3 region has 14 residues. Germline values: CDR1 KGHSH, CDR2 LQKENI. J gave up 6 bases and V 0 bases, and 5 bases lay outside the gene matches. As DNA, the CDR3 is TGTGCCAGCTCACCACCGGGACAGCCCTTCGAGCAGTACTTC. Translated, it gives CASSPPGQPFEQYF.

The rearrangement joins TRBV2 to TRBJ1-3, with D possibly being TRBD1 (5 bases). V dropped 8 bases and J dropped 4 bases, with 6 bases sitting between them. The V gene's germline CDR1 is SNHLY and CDR2 FYNNEI. CDR3 length: 11 residues. The CDR3, as DNA: TGTGCCAGCCGGGGGGGAAACACCATATATTTT. Residues: CASRGGNTIYF.

The chain employs TRBV19 and TRBJ1-1, with TRBD1 identical over 7 bases. The CDR3 length is 15 residues. The V gene's germline CDR1 is LNHDA and CDR2 SQIVND (reference sequence). Germline trimming cut 5 bases from V and 1 base from J; bases unmatched to any gene: 7. The CDR3 coding sequence is TGTGCCAGTAGTCTTAGACAGGGTGAGAACACTGAAGCTTTCTTT. It translates to CASSLRQGENTEAFF.

The CDR3 sequence: CASSLGGGYQPQHF. The DNA for the CDR3 is TGTGCCAGCAGCCTGGGGGGAGGGTATCAGCCCCAGCATTTT. This chain links TRBV9 with TRBJ1-5; perhaps TRBD1 as D (5 bases). V was cut by 4 bases and J by 5 bases, with 13 bases left in between. CDR1 and CDR2 (germline): SGDLS, YYNGEE. The CDR3 totals 14 residues.

The V and J genes are TRBV11-3 and TRBJ2-7; 10 positions agree with TRBD2. Losses at the gene ends were 4 bases for V and 5 bases for J; bases not matched to a gene: 8. The germline CDR1 and CDR2 sequences are SGHNT and YENEEA. The CDR3 is 15 amino acids. The CDR3 loop reads CASSSPAGGRNEQYF. In nucleotides, the CDR3 is TGTGCCAGCAGCTCCCCAGCGGGAGGGCGAAACGAGCAGTACTTC.

The chain links TRBV15 to TRBJ1-5; 8 bases agree with TRBD1. V lost 0 bases to trimming and J lost 1 base; unmatched junction nucleotides: 5. CDR1 is LNHNV and CDR2 is YYDKDF in the germline V gene (reference sequence). This CDR3 contains 17 residues. CDR3 in amino acids: CATSRDRDRGSNQPQHF. The CDR3 nucleotides read TGTGCCACCAGCAGAGATAGAGACAGGGGCAGCAATCAGCCCCAGCATTTT.

The chain employs TRBV7-3 and TRBJ2-1; D is possibly TRBD2 (6 bases). Trimming removed 0 bases from V and 8 bases from J, with 14 bases in between. From germline, CDR1 is SGHTA and CDR2 FQGTGA. The CDR3 is 15 residues long. CDR3 loop: CASSLTYGGSDEQFF. The DNA for the CDR3 is TGTGCCAGCAGCTTAACGTATGGAGGGAGCGATGAGCAGTTCTTC.

This clone was counted only a few times. This sequence joins TRBV5-4 and TRBJ1-2; 7 bases fit TRBD1. The V gene's germline CDR1 is SGHNT and CDR2 YYREEE (reference sequence). After removal of 1 base from V and 4 bases from J, the junction contained 7 bases not matched to a gene. This CDR3 is 15 amino acids long. CDR3 amino acids: CASSLKMTGLYGYTF. CDR3 nucleotide sequence: TGTGCCAGCAGCTTGAAGATGACAGGGCTCTATGGCTACACCTTC.

The chain is built from TRBV30 and TRBJ2-2, with 10 bases fitting TRBD2. Germline lookup yields CDR1 GTSNPN and CDR2 SVGIG (reference sequence). The ends lost 7 bases at V and 1 base at J; junction bases unmatched: 9. The CDR3 consists of 16 residues. CDR3: CALHTSGALNTGELFF. Here the CDR3 DNA reads TGTGCCTTACATACTAGCGGGGCCCTGAACACCGGGGAGCTGTTTTTT.

J is TRBJ2-1 and V is TRBV11-2; D ambiguous. Per the germline V gene, CDR1 is SGHAT and CDR2 is FQNNGV. V lost 1 base to trimming and J lost 7 bases, with 8 bases between them. CDR3 length: 13 residues. CDR3 amino acids: CASSLGTVNEQFF. DNA of the CDR3: TGTGCCAGCAGCTTAGGTACGGTGAATGAGCAGTTCTTC.

This sequence joins TRBV11-2 and TRBJ2-3, with D possibly matching TRBD2 (6 bases). Germline CDR1 is SGHAT and CDR2 is FQNNGV. The CDR3 covers 13 residues. V lost 7 bases, J lost 2 bases, and 10 bases lay in between. The CDR3 protein is CASKDYFTDTQYF. The CDR3 DNA sequence: TGTGCCAGCAAGGACTACTTCACAGATACGCAGTATTTT. Combining the CDR3 with reference TRBV11-2 and TRBJ2-3 gives the whole variable domain EAGVAQSPRYKIIEKRQSVAFWCNPISGHATLYWYQQILGQGPKLLIQFQNNGVVDDSQLPKDRFSAERLKGVDSTLKIQPAKLEDSAVYLCASKDYFTDTQYFGPGTRLTVL.

The chain employs TRBV19 and TRBJ1-1; D gene unclear. V was clipped by 5 bases and J by 2 bases, with 15 bases between them. The V gene's germline CDR1 is LNHDA and CDR2 SQIVND (reference sequence). This CDR3 contains 15 residues. CDR3 sequence reads: CASSYQRATNTEAFF. The CDR3 DNA is TGTGCCAGTAGTTACCAGCGGGCCACAAACACTGAAGCTTTCTTT.

This chain joins TRBV19 and TRBJ1-5; perhaps TRBD1 as D (5 bases). Germline CDR1 and CDR2: LNHDA and SQIVND (reference sequence). Trimming took 9 bases from V and 3 from J, leaving 15 bases between them. This CDR3 contains 14 residues. The CDR3 DNA reads as TGTGCCAGCCAGTATGGGGGGACCAATCAGCCCCAGCATTTT. Translated, it gives CASQYGGTNQPQHF.

The DNA for the CDR3 is TGTGCCAGCAGCTTGTTCATGGGCAGGGCCACAGATACGCAGTATTTT. It is translated as CASSLFMGRATDTQYF. This chain uses TRBV5-6 with TRBJ2-3; maybe TRBD1 (5 bases). Germline CDR1 is SGHDT and CDR2 is YYEEEE. V dropped 1 base and J dropped 2 bases, with 14 bases sitting between them. This CDR3 comprises 16 residues.

This chain links TRBV4-1 with TRBJ1-5; D may be TRBD1 (5 bases). Germline loops: CDR1 MGHRA, CDR2 YSYEKL. V was cut by 0 bases and J by 2 bases, with 14 bases left in between. The CDR3 is made up of 17 amino acids. CDR3 region: CASSQERREQGNQPQHF. The CDR3 nucleotides are TGCGCCAGCAGCCAAGAACGCAGAGAACAGGGCAATCAGCCCCAGCATTTT.

This clone was counted only a few times. This sequence joins TRBV7-8 and TRBJ2-1; 8 bases are a match to TRBD2. The CDR3 has 16 residues. The junction had 14 bases not matched to a gene; V was cut back by 7 bases and J by 6 bases. CDR1 is SGHVS, CDR2 FQNEAQ, per germline. DNA for the CDR3: TGTGCCAGCACCTGGGCCCTGACGGGAGGGGCCAATGAGCAGTTCTTC. It codes for CASTWALTGGANEQFF.

This chain links TRBV7-8 with TRBJ2-7, with D hard to call. This CDR3 contains 14 residues. Germline loops: CDR1 SGHVS, CDR2 FQNEAQ. Trimming cost V 0 bases and J 1 base, with 7 bases left between them. CDR3 DNA sequence: TGTGCCAGCAGCTTAGCGGGCCAGTCCTACGAGCAGTACTTC. Encoded protein: CASSLAGQSYEQYF.

The genes are TRBV4-1 and TRBJ2-7, with 10 bases lining up with TRBD2. CDR1 is MGHRA and CDR2 is YSYEKL in the germline V gene. V lost 7 bases and J lost 3; bases outside the gene matches: 3. CDR3 length: 13 amino acids. CDR3 sequence (DNA): TGCGCCAGCAAAGGACTAGCGGACTACGAGCAGTACTTC. This codes for CASKGLADYEQYF.

A single count supports this clone. The chain has TRBV4-1 and TRBJ1-2, with D perhaps matching TRBD1 (6 bases). This CDR3 is 15 amino acids long. The ends were cut back, 4 bases at V and 8 bases at J, with 20 bases in the middle. Germline CDR1 reads MGHRA; CDR2 reads YSYEKL. The CDR3 spells CASSPRTEIGLGYTF. CDR3 bases: TGCGCCAGCAGCCCCCGGACAGAAATCGGTCTGGGCTACACCTTC.

The CDR3 region is CASSLVAGEETQYF. Here the CDR3 DNA reads TGTGCCAGCAGCTTAGTCGCCGGAGAGGAGACCCAGTACTTC. The chain is built from TRBV7-9 and TRBJ2-5; D unclear. Per germline, CDR1 SEHNR and CDR2 FQNEAQ (reference sequence). The V gene lost 1 base and the J gene lost 5 bases, with 11 bases spanning the gap. The CDR3 spans 14 residues. Full variable domain (missing parts from reference TRBV7-9 and TRBJ2-5): DTGVSQNPRHKITKRGQNVTFRCDPISEHNRLYWYRQTLGQGPEFLTYFQNEAQLEKSRLLSDRFSAERPKGSFSTLEIQRTEQGDSAMYLCASSLVAGEETQYFGPGTRLLVL.

The chain employs TRBV11-2 and TRBJ2-3, with unresolved D. Trimming cost V 5 bases and J 2 bases, with 8 bases left between them. The germline V gene has CDR1 SGHAT and CDR2 FQNNGV. CDR3 size: 13 residues. The CDR3 DNA reads TGTGCCAGCAGCCATCACTCCACAGATACGCAGTATTTT. It is translated as CASSHHSTDTQYF.

The rearrangement uses TRBV5-5 and TRBJ2-7; unclear D gene. V was trimmed by 4 bases and J by 0 bases, leaving 5 bases between them. The CDR3 has 12 amino acids. Germline V gene data show CDR1 as SGHKS and CDR2 as YYEKEE (reference sequence). This CDR3 is CASSHSSYEQYF. The CDR3 bases are TGTGCCAGCAGCCATAGCTCCTACGAGCAGTACTTC.

The gene calls are TRBV5-4 and TRBJ2-5; a possible D gene is TRBD1 (5 bases). Germline-derived CDR1 and CDR2 are SGHNT and YYREEE (reference sequence). With 3 bases removed from V and 5 bases from J, the gap between germline ends came to 17 bases. The CDR3 has 15 residues. CDR3: CASSSPSGARETQYF. In DNA form, the CDR3 reads TGTGCCAGCAGCTCACCTAGTGGGGCGAGGGAGACCCAGTACTTC.

This rearrangement joins TRBV7-8 to TRBJ1-2; 12 bases fit TRBD1. In germline, CDR1 is SGHVS, CDR2 FQNEAQ. The V segment lost 2 bases and the J segment 7 bases; nucleotides outside the gene matches: 14. The CDR3 is made up of 18 amino acids. Here the CDR3 reads CASSLQGTGGGISGGYTF. CDR3 nucleotide sequence: TGTGCCAGCAGCTTACAAGGGACAGGGGGCGGGATATCGGGTGGCTACACCTTC. The full variable domain, its missing parts supplied by reference TRBV7-8 and TRBJ1-2, is GAGVSQSPRYKVAKRGQDVALRCDPISGHVSLFWYQQALGQGPEFLTYFQNEAQLDKSGLPSDRFFAERPEGSVSTLKIQRTQQEDSAVYLCASSLQGTGGGISGGYTFGSGTRLTVV.

The rearrangement uses TRBV6-5 and TRBJ2-1; D uncertain. Germline V gene data show CDR1 as MNHEY and CDR2 as SVGAGI. This CDR3 has 12 amino acids. V lost 4 bases, J lost 6 bases, and 7 bases lay in between. The CDR3 sequence: CASSSTFNEQFF. CDR3 nucleotides: TGTGCCAGCAGTTCCACTTTCAATGAGCAGTTCTTC.